This TCR beta chain was documented in a study of cytomegalovirus exposure and HLA in healthy donors. This clone appeared a few times. Its antigen is still unknown. Germline loops: CDR1 SGHDT, CDR2 YYEEEE. The CDR3 loop spans 13 amino acids. Trimming shortened V by 3 bases and J by 6 bases, and 12 bases separated the two germline ends. PCR involved 60 Vbeta and 13 Jbeta primers. Repertoires were generated with immunoSEQ multiplex PCR, while TCRdb's copy carries only in-frame clones and drops some. The sample records 130,000 to 150,000 clones, approximately 77% being singletons. General study findings and limits: A likely sequencing artifact accounted for one observed cluster of highly shared sequence variants. CMV serostatus was the sole immune exposure data available. The majority of TCR sequences were rare, yet some public TCRs appeared in many donors.

The TCR sequence derives from a woman between 50 and 59 years old in good health and CMV-seronegative. V gene TRBV5-6 combines with J gene TRBJ1-1; unclear D gene. Sequenced input: PBMCs. The CDR3 DNA follows: TGTGCCAGCAGCTATCCGGGAAGGCCTGAAGCTTTCTTT. Amino acids: CASSYPGRPEAFF.